The present T cell receptor (beta chain) was sequenced within a study of blood T cell repertoires in COVID-19. Clones were read by immunoSEQ multiplex PCR, and TCRdb kept only the in-frame ones, dropping some. The sample holds about 120,000 clones; approximately 88% are singletons and the top ten take roughly 0.89%. Germline CDR1 and CDR2: SNHLY and FYNNEI. CDR3 length: 14 residues. Trimming left V 2 bases short and J 2 bases short, with 7 bases between. The sequence derives from a woman aged 70-85 years with acute or convalescent COVID-19. This sequence joins TRBV2 and TRBJ2-1; perhaps TRBD2 as D (5 bases). The material sequenced was peripheral blood. CDR3 sequence: CASSERTAYNEQFF. In nucleotides, the CDR3 is TGTGCCAGCAGTGAAAGGACTGCCTACAATGAGCAGTTCTTC.